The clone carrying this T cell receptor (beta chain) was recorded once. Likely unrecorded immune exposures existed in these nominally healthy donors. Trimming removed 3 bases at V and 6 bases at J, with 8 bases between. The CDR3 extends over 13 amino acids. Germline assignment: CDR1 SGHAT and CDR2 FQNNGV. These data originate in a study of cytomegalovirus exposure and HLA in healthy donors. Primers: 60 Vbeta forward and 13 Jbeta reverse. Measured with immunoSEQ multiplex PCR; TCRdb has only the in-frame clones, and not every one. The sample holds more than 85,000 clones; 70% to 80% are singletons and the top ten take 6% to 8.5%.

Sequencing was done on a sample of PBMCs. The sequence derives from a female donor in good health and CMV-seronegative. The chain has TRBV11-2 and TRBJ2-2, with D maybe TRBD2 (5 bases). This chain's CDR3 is CASSFEGPGELFF. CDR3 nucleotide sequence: TGTGCCAGCAGCTTCGAGGGCCCCGGGGAGCTGTTTTTT.